These 28 T cell receptor beta chains share one sample of origin, sequenced in a study of CD8 T cells in ankylosing spondylitis. TCRdb reprocessed the 5' RACE reads with MiXCR, giving one entry per CDR3 protein. The sample comprises more than 60,000 distinct CDR3 sequences, over 5% of which are singletons, and just under 5% rests with the top ten. Sequenced input: synovial fluid, either unsorted or a sorted T cell fraction (not recorded which). Receptor source: a male donor with ankylosing spondylitis.

The sample holds a few counts of this clonotype. The genes are TRBV14 and TRBJ1-2, with 8 bases that match TRBD1. With V trimmed by 4 bases and J by 4 bases, 8 bases remained unmatched. Germline V gene sequence: CDR1 SGHDN, CDR2 FVKESK. The CDR3 loop spans 15 amino acids. The CDR3 DNA is TGTGCCAGCAGCCCGGGACAGGAAAGGGTCTATGGCTACACCTTC. This codes for CASSPGQERVYGYTF.

The rearrangement uses TRBV28 and TRBJ2-1; D may be TRBD2 (7 bases). V was shortened by 5 bases and J by 0 bases, with 14 bases between the two germline ends. Germline lookup yields CDR1 MDHEN and CDR2 SYDVKM. The CDR3 covers 16 residues. The CDR3 coding sequence is TGTGCCAGCAGTCCGGGGGGCGTCGACTCCTACAATGAGCAGTTCTTC. Translation gives CASSPGGVDSYNEQFF.

This clonotype was recorded many times. The V gene is TRBV5-1, the J gene TRBJ2-7; 9 bases fit TRBD1. V lost 3 bases to trimming and J lost 5 bases; unmatched junction nucleotides: 9. The CDR3 has 15 amino acids. In germline, CDR1 is SGHRS, CDR2 YFSETQ. In DNA form, the CDR3 reads TGCGCCAGCAGCTCGGATACAGGGGGCTTCCACGAGCAGTACTTC. This codes for CASSSDTGGFHEQYF.

This clonotype was seen ten or more times. V is TRBV6-6 and J is TRBJ1-3, with no clear D. CDR3 length: 12 amino acids. V dropped 5 bases and J dropped 2 bases, with 4 bases sitting between them. Per the germline V gene, CDR1 is MNHNY and CDR2 is SVGAGI (reference sequence). In nucleotides, the CDR3 is TGTGCCAGCAGTACCACTGGAAACACCATATATTTT. It translates to CASSTTGNTIYF.

The chain is built from TRBV11-3 and TRBJ2-1; TRBD2 might be the D (6 bases). The CDR3 extends over 12 amino acids. CDR1 is SGHNT and CDR2 is YENEEA in the germline V gene. V lost 2 bases and J 12 bases, leaving 11 bases between the germline ends. CDR3: CASSLLRGAQFF. For the CDR3, the DNA is TGTGCCAGCAGCTTACTCCGCGGGGCGCAGTTCTTC.

This clonotype was counted many times. This chain uses TRBV18 with TRBJ2-7; D could derive from TRBD1 or TRBD2 (5 bases each). The germline CDR1 and CDR2 sequences are KGHSH and LQKENI. The length of the CDR3 is 15 residues. Deletions cut 2 bases from V and 3 bases from J, with 14 bases between. The chain's CDR3 is CASSPSEGTFYEQYF. CDR3 bases: TGTGCCAGCTCACCATCCGAAGGGACCTTCTACGAGCAGTACTTC.

This clonotype was picked up a small number of times. Here the CDR3 reads CASSPVQTLEAFF. The DNA for the CDR3 is TGTGCCAGCAGTCCGGTCCAGACACTAGAAGCTTTCTTT. The rearrangement links TRBV6-1 to TRBJ1-1; D is undetermined. This CDR3 has 13 residues. The V end lost 5 bases, the J end lost 8 bases, and 15 bases lay between the germline ends. Germline-derived CDR1 and CDR2 are MNHNS and SASEGT.

V usage is TRBV7-2 and J usage is TRBJ1-3; no clear D. The germline V and J ends were trimmed by 3 bases and 0 bases, with 12 bases remaining between them. This CDR3 has 16 residues. Germline V CDR1 and CDR2: SGHTA, FQGNSA. CDR3 coding DNA: TGTGCCAGCAGCTTGGCGGACGGCAACTCTGGAAACACCATATATTTT. Its translation: CASSLADGNSGNTIYF.

This clonotype was observed many times. The CDR3 reads CASRRTGVPLEQYF. The CDR3 DNA reads as TGTGCCAGCAGGAGGACAGGGGTACCCCTCGAGCAGTACTTC. The genes are TRBV2 and TRBJ2-7; TRBD1 matches 9 bases. Germline CDR1 is SNHLY and CDR2 is FYNNEI. The junction had 9 bases not matched to a gene; V was cut back by 6 bases and J by 6 bases. This CDR3 has 14 amino acids. Full variable domain (rest looked up from reference TRBV2 and TRBJ2-7): EPEVTQTPSHQVTQMGQEVILRCVPISNHLYFYWYRQILGQKVEFLVSFYNNEISEKSEIFDDQFSVERPDGSNFTLKIRSTKLEDSAMYFCASRRTGVPLEQYFGPGTRLTVT.

This clonotype has ten or more counts. The genes are TRBV5-1 and TRBJ2-4, with D maybe TRBD2 (6 bases). Germline values: CDR1 SGHRS, CDR2 YFSETQ. The CDR3 totals 15 residues. V dropped 4 bases and J dropped 4 bases, with 15 bases sitting between them. The CDR3 nucleotides read TGCGCCAGCAGCGGGGGACTGTTCGGGAAAAACATTCAGTACTTC. Translation: CASSGGLFGKNIQYF.

This clonotype was observed a handful of times. V gene TRBV6-1 combines with J gene TRBJ1-4; no clear D gene. Trimming cost V 5 bases and J 8 bases, with 15 bases left between them. From germline, CDR1 is MNHNS and CDR2 SASEGT. The CDR3 is 14 amino acids. The CDR3 loop reads CASSTPGPGEKLFF. In DNA form, the CDR3 reads TGTGCCAGCAGTACCCCCGGTCCGGGGGAAAAACTGTTTTTT.

This clonotype was recorded a few times. The chain employs TRBV6-1 and TRBJ2-3; TRBD1 aligns across 7 bases. Germline CDR1 reads MNHNS; CDR2 reads SASEGT. The CDR3 totals 13 residues. V gave up 7 bases and J gave up 6 bases; unmatched junction bases: 7. CDR3 region: CASTTGEGDTQYF. CDR3 nucleotide sequence: TGTGCCAGCACCACAGGGGAAGGGGATACGCAGTATTTT.

This clonotype has just a few counts. The rearrangement links TRBV6-5 to TRBJ2-2; no firm D call. The V end was cut by 4 bases, the J end by 3 bases, with 15 bases between. The CDR3 consists of 16 residues. CDR1 and CDR2 (germline): MNHEY, SVGAGI. CDR3 residues: CASSSSRGADTGELFF. The CDR3 coding sequence is TGTGCCAGCAGTTCCTCGAGAGGCGCGGACACCGGGGAGCTGTTTTTT.

V usage is TRBV7-9 and J usage is TRBJ2-2, with no clear D. Germline lookup yields CDR1 SEHNR and CDR2 FQNEAQ (reference sequence). V lost 7 bases to trimming and J lost 6 bases, with 18 bases between them. This CDR3 contains 15 residues. The CDR3 reads CASTRAEPVAGELFF. The CDR3 DNA sequence: TGTGCCAGCACCCGGGCGGAGCCCGTGGCCGGGGAGCTGTTTTTT. The full variable domain, rest sourced from reference TRBV7-9 and TRBJ2-2, is DTGVSQNPRHKITKRGQNVTFRCDPISEHNRLYWYRQTLGQGPEFLTYFQNEAQLEKSRLLSDRFSAERPKGSFSTLEIQRTEQGDSAMYLCASTRAEPVAGELFFGEGSRLTVL.

This chain connects TRBV12-3 or TRBV12-4 to TRBJ2-5; no reliable D call. Trimming shortened V by 0 bases and J by 0 bases, and 5 bases separated the two germline ends. The CDR3 is 14 amino acids. This CDR3 reads CASSLAADQETQYF. CDR3 DNA: TGTGCCAGCAGTTTAGCGGCAGACCAAGAGACCCAGTACTTC.

This clonotype was seen repeatedly, ten times or more. The DNA for the CDR3 is TGCGCCAGCAGCTTGGGAGGAGGTACCGGGGAGCTGTTTTTT. Translated, it gives CASSLGGGTGELFF. The chain is built from TRBV5-1 and TRBJ2-2; D perhaps matches TRBD2 (5 bases). The length of the CDR3 is 14 residues. CDR1 SGHRS and CDR2 YFSETQ come from the germline V gene. Trimming removed 0 bases at V and 5 bases at J, with 8 bases between.

This chain uses TRBV19 with TRBJ2-3; a possible D gene is TRBD2 (5 bases). Germline assignment: CDR1 LNHDA and CDR2 SQIVND (reference sequence). The CDR3 totals 12 residues. CDR3 residues: CSRRRITDTQYF. The DNA for the CDR3 is TGTTCGAGGAGGAGGATCACAGATACGCAGTATTTT.

This clonotype showed up just a few times. The chain recombines TRBV6-2 or TRBV6-3 with TRBJ2-1; TRBD2 matches 9 bases. Germline V gene sequence: CDR1 MNHEY, CDR2 SVGEGT. There are 13 residues in the CDR3. Trimming took 8 bases from V and 5 from J; bases not matched to a gene: 4. The CDR3: CASALAGDNEQFF. The CDR3 nucleotides read TGTGCCAGCGCTTTAGCGGGGGACAATGAGCAGTTCTTC.

This clonotype has only one observation. Just one base apart from a much larger clone, this may be a read error. The chain uses TRBV10-3 and TRBJ1-5; no clear D gene. The CDR3 loop spans 13 amino acids. The ends were cut back, 5 bases at V and 6 bases at J, with 11 bases in the middle. CDR1 ENHRY and CDR2 SYGVKD come from the germline V gene. The CDR3 is CAISSKGVQPQHF. In nucleotides, the CDR3 is TGTGCCATCAGTTCCAAAGGCGTTCAGCCCCAGCATTTT.

This clonotype has at least ten counts. The gene calls are TRBV7-2 and TRBJ2-7; TRBD1 aligns across 8 bases. The CDR3 has 16 residues. V dropped 7 bases and J dropped 2; count of bases not matched to a gene: 13. The germline gives CDR1 SGHTA, CDR2 FQGNSA. The CDR3 coding sequence is TGTGCCAGCAAACCGCATTCGGGACAGGAGGCCTACGAGCAGTACTTC. Its protein product is CASKPHSGQEAYEQYF.

This clonotype was recorded many times. The chain has TRBV6-1 and TRBJ2-1; either TRBD1 or TRBD2 may fit D (5 bases each). CDR1 and CDR2 (germline): MNHNS, SASEGT. Trimming pared 8 bases from V and 0 bases from J, leaving 11 bases between. The CDR3 sequence is 14 residues long. CDR3 loop: CASGRGPSYNEQFF. The CDR3 DNA follows: TGTGCCAGCGGCCGGGGCCCCTCCTACAATGAGCAGTTCTTC.

Ten or more counts support this clonotype. The chain links TRBV24-1 to TRBJ2-5; weak D call: TRBD1 (7 bases). The CDR3 length is 16 residues. Trimming took off 4 bases at V and 4 bases at J, with 18 bases between the two ends. The germline V gene has CDR1 KGHDR and CDR2 SFDVKD. This CDR3 reads CATSDATGTGAETQYF. In DNA, the CDR3 is TGTGCCACCAGTGACGCGACAGGGACTGGAGCAGAGACCCAGTACTTC.

In this sample, this clonotype turned up many times. V usage is TRBV20-1 and J usage is TRBJ2-1; TRBD2 matches at 13 bases. The V gene's germline CDR1 is DFQATT and CDR2 SNEGSKA (reference sequence). V was pared by 0 bases and J by 5 bases, with 7 bases of the junction left unmatched. The CDR3 runs 17 residues. The CDR3 is CSARDITSGRANNEQFF. DNA for the CDR3: TGCAGTGCTAGAGATATCACTAGCGGGAGGGCCAACAATGAGCAGTTCTTC.

This clonotype showed up just a few times. This rearrangement joins TRBV18 to TRBJ2-3, with no clear D. Trimming removed 4 bases at V and 3 bases at J, with 8 bases between. The germline gives CDR1 KGHSH, CDR2 LQKENI. The CDR3 length is 13 residues. CDR3 DNA sequence: TGTGCCAGCTCACGAGGTGATACAGATACGCAGTATTTT. Its translation: CASSRGDTDTQYF.

There are a few counts of this clonotype. The chain combines TRBV24-1 with TRBJ1-4, with D unresolved. Between the trimmed V and J ends, which lost 3 bases and 0 bases, there was a span of 7 bases. Germline values: CDR1 KGHDR, CDR2 SFDVKD. This CDR3 has 15 residues. The CDR3 sequence: CATSDKGATNEKLFF. The CDR3 DNA reads as TGTGCCACCAGTGATAAGGGAGCAACTAATGAAAAACTGTTTTTT.

The sample holds a few counts of this clonotype. The chain joins TRBV20-1 to TRBJ2-2; a weak D match, TRBD1 (6 bases). Looked up from germline, CDR1 is DFQATT and CDR2 is SNEGSKA (reference sequence). Trimming shortened V by 4 bases and J by 1 base, and 10 bases separated the two germline ends. The CDR3 consists of 14 residues. CDR3 sequence reads: CSAKDRQNTGELFF. The CDR3 DNA sequence: TGCAGTGCTAAGGACAGACAGAACACCGGGGAGCTGTTTTTT.

This clonotype has at least ten counts. The chain uses TRBV12-3 or TRBV12-4 and TRBJ2-2; TRBD2 agrees at 16 bases. Trimming removed 1 base from V and 4 bases from J; junction bases left unmatched: 3. The CDR3 is made up of 18 amino acids. The CDR3 DNA reads TGTGCCAGCAGTTTAGGGGGACTAGCGGGAGGGCCCACCGGGGAGCTGTTTTTT. It codes for CASSLGGLAGGPTGELFF.

By sample fraction, this clonotype is medium-sized. The J gene is TRBJ2-5, the V gene TRBV29-1; 12 bases are shared with TRBD2. Trimming removed 8 bases from V and 3 bases from J; junction bases left unmatched: 4. From germline, CDR1 is SQVTM and CDR2 ANQGSEA. CDR3 length: 13 amino acids. CDR3 DNA sequence: TGCAGCAATAGACTAGCGGGAGAAGAGACCCAGTACTTC. Its translation is CSNRLAGEETQYF.